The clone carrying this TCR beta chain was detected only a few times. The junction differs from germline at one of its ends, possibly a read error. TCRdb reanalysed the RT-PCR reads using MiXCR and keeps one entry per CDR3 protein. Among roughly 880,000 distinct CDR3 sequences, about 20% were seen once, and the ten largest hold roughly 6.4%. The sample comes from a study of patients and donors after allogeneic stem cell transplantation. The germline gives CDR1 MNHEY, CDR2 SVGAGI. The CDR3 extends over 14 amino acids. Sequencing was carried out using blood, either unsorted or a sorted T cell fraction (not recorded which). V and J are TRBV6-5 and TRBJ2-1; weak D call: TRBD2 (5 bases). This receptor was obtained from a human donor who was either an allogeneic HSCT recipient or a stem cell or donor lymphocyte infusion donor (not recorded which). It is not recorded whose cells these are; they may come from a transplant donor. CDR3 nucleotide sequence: TGTGCCAGCAGTTACGAGGGATCCTCCAATGAGCAGTTCTTC. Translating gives CASSYEGSSNEQFF.